This is a list of T cell receptor beta chains from one sample in a study of Tregs in tolerant kidney transplant recipients. TCRdb's table, derived via immunoSEQ multiplex PCR, lists solely in-frame clones and lacks some. The top ten hold roughly 4.7% of the sample, which has some 90,000 clones, around 94% seen once. Specimen: CD8+ T cells from blood. Every receptor here comes from a human donor in good health. CDR3s include the opening cysteine and the closing phenylalanine or tryptophan. The D gene is left open where the match is weak. Only some rows state a clone size, as once, few, many or a class for expanded clones.

length	size	V	J	D	CDR3	DNA
14	NA	TRBV5-4	TRBJ1-2	NA	CASSFQGFYYGYTF	TGTGCCAGCAGCTTTCAGGGGTTCTACTATGGCTACACCTTC
12	NA	TRBV2	TRBJ1-1	NA	CASVFGWTEAFF	TGTGCCAGCGTTTTCGGTTGGACTGAAGCTTTCTTT
18	NA	TRBV25-1	TRBJ2-2	TRBD2	CASSEYPLHGRALGELFF	TGTGCCAGCAGTGAATATCCCCTCCACGGGAGGGCCCTCGGGGAGCTGTTTTTT
14	NA	TRBV10-2	TRBJ2-2	TRBD2	CASSRTSGGGELFF	TGCGCCAGCAGCAGGACTAGCGGGGGTGGGGAGCTGTTTTTT
15	once	TRBV4-2	TRBJ1-5	NA	CASSPSRNSNQPQHF	TGTGCCAGCAGCCCCTCCAGGAATAGCAATCAGCCCCAGCATTTT
13	NA	TRBV28	TRBJ2-7	NA	CASETSQSYEQYF	TGTGCCAGTGAAACTAGTCAGTCCTACGAGCAGTACTTC
15	NA	TRBV23-1	TRBJ2-2	NA	CASSHPGSGTGELFF	TGCGCCAGCAGTCACCCGGGGAGTGGCACCGGGGAGCTGTTTTTT
16	once	TRBV19	TRBJ2-7	NA	CASSSRVDYPTYEQYF	TGTGCCAGTAGTAGTAGAGTGGACTATCCGACCTACGAGCAGTACTTC
11	NA	TRBV6-5	TRBJ2-7	NA	CASSYAYEQYF	TGTGCCAGCAGTTACGCCTACGAGCAGTACTTC
16	NA	TRBV7-9	TRBJ1-6	NA	CASSSDPDRHNSPLHF	TGTGCCAGCAGCTCTGACCCTGACAGGCATAATTCACCCCTCCACTTT
15	NA	TRBV5-1	TRBJ1-2	TRBD1	CASSLESGGWYGYTF	TGCGCCAGCAGCTTGGAGTCAGGGGGATGGTATGGCTACACCTTC
11	NA	TRBV5-6	TRBJ2-5	NA	CASGKGETQYF	TGTGCCAGCGGCAAGGGAGAGACCCAGTACTTC
15	NA	TRBV29-1	TRBJ2-3	TRBD2	CSVHRTSGGADTQYF	TGCAGCGTTCATAGGACTAGCGGGGGGGCAGATACGCAGTATTTT
18	NA	TRBV9	TRBJ2-5	TRBD2	CASSPPLLSGRGQETQYF	TGTGCCAGCAGCCCCCCCCTCTTGAGCGGGAGAGGGCAAGAGACCCAGTACTTC
16	NA	TRBV11-2	TRBJ2-2	TRBD1	CASSHPGQGHTGELFF	TGTGCCAGCAGTCATCCGGGACAGGGACACACCGGGGAGCTGTTTTTT
15	NA	TRBV11-2	TRBJ2-7	NA	CASSPLRTNYYEQYF	TGTGCCAGCAGCCCTTTGCGGACTAACTACTACGAGCAGTACTTC
15	NA	TRBV7-9	TRBJ2-7	NA	CASSLTRDNSYEQYF	TGTGCCAGCAGCTTAACCCGGGACAACTCCTACGAGCAGTACTTC
13	NA	TRBV4-2	TRBJ2-1	TRBD2	CASSDSGNDSKFF	TGTGCCAGCAGCGATAGCGGGAACGATAGTAAGTTCTTC
20	NA	TRBV7-4	TRBJ2-7	TRBD2	CASSLAWPLWTSGTSYEQYF	TGTGCCAGCAGCTTAGCGTGGCCTTTATGGACTAGCGGCACCTCCTACGAGCAGTACTTC
18	NA	TRBV4-1	TRBJ1-6	NA	CASSPAIVLGSYNSPLHF	TGCGCCAGCAGCCCTGCGATAGTCCTCGGGTCCTATAATTCACCCCTCCACTTT
13	NA	TRBV6-5	TRBJ2-2	NA	CASSYPGTGELFF	TGTGCCAGCAGTTACCCCGGGACCGGGGAGCTGTTTTTT
14	NA	TRBV15	TRBJ1-5	TRBD1	CATSKGQGYQPQHF	TGTGCCACCAGCAAGGGACAGGGCTATCAGCCCCAGCATTTT
13	NA	TRBV14	TRBJ1-3	NA	CASSQDSGNTIYF	TGTGCCAGCAGCCAAGATTCCGGAAACACCATATATTTT
15	NA	TRBV30	TRBJ1-5	NA	CACQEVWGANQPQHF	TGTGCCTGCCAAGAGGTGTGGGGGGCAAATCAGCCCCAGCATTTT
16	NA	TRBV5-5	TRBJ1-5	NA	CASTYSPRQYNQPQHF	TGTGCCAGCACTTACAGCCCCCGACAGTACAATCAGCCCCAGCATTTT
15	NA	TRBV11-2	TRBJ1-1	NA	CASSLATHMGTEAFF	TGTGCCAGCAGCCTAGCGACCCACATGGGTACTGAAGCTTTCTTT
16	NA	TRBV27	TRBJ2-7	NA	CASSHLIQGTGNEQYF	TGTGCCAGCAGTCACCTAATACAGGGTACTGGGAACGAGCAGTACTTC
16	NA	TRBV5-1	TRBJ2-3	NA	CASSLARRGGTDTQYF	TGCGCCAGCAGCTTGGCCAGGCGGGGAGGCACAGATACGCAGTATTTT
16	NA	TRBV9	TRBJ1-4	NA	CASSGQAGATNEKLFF	TGTGCCAGCAGCGGCCAAGCAGGGGCAACTAATGAAAAACTGTTTTTT
15	NA	TRBV13	TRBJ1-2	NA	CASSPNPAAPGGYTF	TGTGCCAGCAGCCCAAACCCAGCAGCTCCCGGAGGCTACACCTTC
18	NA	TRBV5-8	TRBJ2-5	TRBD1	CASSSGQGRSWNQETQYF	TGTGCCAGCAGCTCCGGACAGGGGCGAAGTTGGAACCAAGAGACCCAGTACTTC
15	NA	TRBV6-1	TRBJ1-5	NA	CASKLGTGQDQPQHF	TGTGCCAGCAAGTTAGGAACAGGCCAGGATCAGCCCCAGCATTTT
14	once	TRBV6-5	TRBJ2-7	NA	CASSYAASSYEQYF	TGTGCCAGCAGTTACGCTGCAAGCTCCTACGAGCAGTACTTC